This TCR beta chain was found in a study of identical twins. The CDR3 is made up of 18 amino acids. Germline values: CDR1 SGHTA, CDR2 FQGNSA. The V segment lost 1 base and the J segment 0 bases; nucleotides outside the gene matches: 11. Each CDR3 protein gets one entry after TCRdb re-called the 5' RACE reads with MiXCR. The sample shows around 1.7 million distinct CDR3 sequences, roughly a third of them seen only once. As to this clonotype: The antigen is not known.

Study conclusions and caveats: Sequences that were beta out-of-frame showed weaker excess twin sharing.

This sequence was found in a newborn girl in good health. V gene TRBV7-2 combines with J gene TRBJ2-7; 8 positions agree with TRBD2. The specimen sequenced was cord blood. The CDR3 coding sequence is TGTGCCAGCAGCTTAGGGACTTCCGGGACTAGAGGCTCCTACGAGCAGTACTTC. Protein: CASSLGTSGTRGSYEQYF. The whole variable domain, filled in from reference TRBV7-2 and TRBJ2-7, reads GAGVSQSPSNKVTEKGKDVELRCDPISGHTALYWYRQSLGQGLEFLIYFQGNSAPDKSGLPSDRFSAERTGGSVSTLTIQRTQQEDSAVYLCASSLGTSGTRGSYEQYFGPGTRLTVT.